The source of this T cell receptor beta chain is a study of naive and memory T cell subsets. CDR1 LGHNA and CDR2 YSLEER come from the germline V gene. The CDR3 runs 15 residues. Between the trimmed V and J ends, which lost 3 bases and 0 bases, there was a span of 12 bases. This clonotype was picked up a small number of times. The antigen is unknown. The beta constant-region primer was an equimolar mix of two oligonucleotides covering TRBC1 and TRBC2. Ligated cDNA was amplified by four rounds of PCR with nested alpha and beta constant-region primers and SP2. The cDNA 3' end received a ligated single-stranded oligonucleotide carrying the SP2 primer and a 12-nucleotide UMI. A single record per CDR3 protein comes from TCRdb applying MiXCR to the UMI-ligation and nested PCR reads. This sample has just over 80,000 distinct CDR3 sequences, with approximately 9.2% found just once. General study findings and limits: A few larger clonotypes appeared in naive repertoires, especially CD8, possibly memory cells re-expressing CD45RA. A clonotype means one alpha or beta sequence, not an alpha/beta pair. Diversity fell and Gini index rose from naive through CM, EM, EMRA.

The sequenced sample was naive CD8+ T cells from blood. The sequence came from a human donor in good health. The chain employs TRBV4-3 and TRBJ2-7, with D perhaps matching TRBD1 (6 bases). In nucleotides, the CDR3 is TGCGCCAGCAGCCATTCCAGGGGTAGCTCCTACGAGCAGTACTTC. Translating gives CASSHSRGSSYEQYF.